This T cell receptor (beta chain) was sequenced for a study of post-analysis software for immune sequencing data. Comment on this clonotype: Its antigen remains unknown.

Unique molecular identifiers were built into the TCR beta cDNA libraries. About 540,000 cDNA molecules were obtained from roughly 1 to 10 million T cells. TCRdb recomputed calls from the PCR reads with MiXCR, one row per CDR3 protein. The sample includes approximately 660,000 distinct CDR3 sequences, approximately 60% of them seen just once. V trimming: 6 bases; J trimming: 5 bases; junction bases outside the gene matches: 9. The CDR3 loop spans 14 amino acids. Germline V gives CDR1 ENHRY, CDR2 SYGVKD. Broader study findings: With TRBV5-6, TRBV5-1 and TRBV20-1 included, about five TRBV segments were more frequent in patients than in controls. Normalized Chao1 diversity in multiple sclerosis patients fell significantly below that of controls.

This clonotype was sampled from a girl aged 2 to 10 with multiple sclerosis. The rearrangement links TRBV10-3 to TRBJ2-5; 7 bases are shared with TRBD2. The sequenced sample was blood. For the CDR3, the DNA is TGTGCCATCAGGCAAAGCGGGAAGGGTGAGACCCAGTACTTC. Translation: CAIRQSGKGETQYF.